These T cell receptor beta chains were read from a single sample in a study of control samples from healthy donors and cancer patients. Measured with immunoSEQ multiplex PCR; TCRdb has only the in-frame clones, and not every one. This table has more than 150,000 clones, about 94% appearing once. Source material: blood. Source of these receptors: a woman aged 25-40 years in good health. Both conserved end residues are part of each CDR3. A D gene is named only where the DNA matches it firmly. The size field is filled for only some rows; it gives once, few, many or a size class.

size	D	V	length	J	DNA	CDR3
-	-	TRBV29-1	14	TRBJ1-6	TGCAGCGTTAGAATACAGTCCTATAATTCACCCCTCCACTTT	CSVRIQSYNSPLHF
once	-	TRBV5-4	14	TRBJ2-6	TGTGCCAGCGGGAACGGACTGAGGGCCAACGTCCTGACTTTC	CASGNGLRANVLTF
-	TRBD1	TRBV29-1	14	TRBJ2-7	TGCAGCGTTGAACCCCACAGGGGAATAGGAGAGCAGTACTTC	CSVEPHRGIGEQYF
-	-	TRBV7-2	11	TRBJ2-7	TGTGCCAGCAGCTTCCACTACGAGCAGTACTTC	CASSFHYEQYF
-	TRBD2	TRBV7-6	16	TRBJ2-3	TGTGCCAGCAGCGTCGAAGCGGGAGGGCCATCTTATACGCAGTATTTT	CASSVEAGGPSYTQYF
-	-	TRBV5-6	14	TRBJ2-7	TGTGCCAGCAGCCGGTCCCCTGGGGCCTACGAGCAGTACTTC	CASSRSPGAYEQYF
-	-	TRBV28	13	TRBJ2-5	TGTGCCAGCAGTTCCGCCCGGATTCGGACCCAGTACTTC	CASSSARIRTQYF
few	-	TRBV30	12	TRBJ1-6	TGTGCCTGGGGACGCGAGAATTCACCCCTCCACTTT	CAWGRENSPLHF
-	TRBD2	TRBV11-3	15	TRBJ2-1	TGTGCCAGCAGCTTTGACGGGGGGGCCTACAATGAGCAGTTCTTC	CASSFDGGAYNEQFF
-	-	TRBV28	14	TRBJ2-7	TGTGCCAGCAGAACTACTGCTTCGGGAATCGAGCAGTACTTC	CASRTTASGIEQYF
-	-	TRBV25-1	13	TRBJ2-7	TGTGCCAGCAGGCCGACGGGTTACTACGAGCAGTACTTC	CASRPTGYYEQYF
-	-	TRBV5-6	13	TRBJ2-5	TGTGCCAGCAGCTTGCGGGACCAAGAGACCCAGTACTTC	CASSLRDQETQYF
-	TRBD1	TRBV9	14	TRBJ2-7	TGTGCCAGCAGCGTAGAACAGGGGTTCAGCGAGCAGTACTTC	CASSVEQGFSEQYF
-	-	TRBV6-5	12	TRBJ2-3	TGTGCCAGCAGTTCCCCGGCCGATACGCAGTATTTT	CASSSPADTQYF
-	TRBD1	TRBV6-5	14	TRBJ2-7	TGTGCCAGCAACTTGGACAGGGGGCCCTACGAGCAGTACTTC	CASNLDRGPYEQYF
-	-	TRBV5-8	12	TRBJ2-1	TGTGCCAGCAGCTTGGGGGTTGGTGAGCAGTTCTTC	CASSLGVGEQFF
-	TRBD2	TRBV15	16	TRBJ2-3	TGTGCCACCAGCAGAGGACTAGCGGGAGACGGAGATACGCAGTATTTT	CATSRGLAGDGDTQYF
-	TRBD2	TRBV5-1	15	TRBJ2-1	TGCGCCAGCAGCTTGGACGGGAGGGCTGGGAATGAGCAGTTCTTC	CASSLDGRAGNEQFF
-	TRBD2	TRBV27	13	TRBJ2-2	TGTGCCAGCAGACTAGCGGAGACCGGGGAGCTGTTTTTT	CASRLAETGELFF
-	-	TRBV7-8	18	TRBJ2-3	TGTGCCAGCAGCCCCCGGATGAGAGCGGTTACTAGCACAGATACGCAGTATTTT	CASSPRMRAVTSTDTQYF
-	TRBD1	TRBV3-1/TRBV3-2	15	TRBJ2-7	TGTGCCAGCAGCCAGGACAGGGGGGTGAACTACGAGCAGTACTTC	CASSQDRGVNYEQYF
once	-	TRBV5-1	14	TRBJ2-7	TGCGCCAGCCAGGTCATAGGCGGAACCTACGAGCAGTACTTC	CASQVIGGTYEQYF
-	TRBD1	TRBV9	20	TRBJ1-3	TGTGCCAGCAGCGTAGTGGGTGCGGGACAGGAAGCTTCGTCTGGAAACACCATATATTTT	CASSVVGAGQEASSGNTIYF
-	-	TRBV5-1	15	TRBJ1-5	TGCGCCAGCAGCTTAACTGCGGGGGCAAATCAGCCCCAGCATTTT	CASSLTAGANQPQHF
-	-	TRBV7-2	14	TRBJ1-1	TGTGCCAGCAGCTTTCTACGGATGAACACTGAAGCTTTCTTT	CASSFLRMNTEAFF
-	-	TRBV3-1/TRBV3-2	15	TRBJ1-1	TGTGCCAGCAGCCAAGATCCTGACCCTTATTCTGAAGCTTTCTTT	CASSQDPDPYSEAFF
-	TRBD2	TRBV27	15	TRBJ2-1	TGTGCCAGCAGTTTACTACTAGCGCTTGGGAAAGAGCAGTTCTTC	CASSLLLALGKEQFF
-	-	TRBV21-1	16	TRBJ1-2	TGTGCCAGCAGCAAAGATTGTATTCCCGGGACCTATGGCTACACCTTC	CASSKDCIPGTYGYTF
-	TRBD1	TRBV28	16	TRBJ2-7	TGTGCCAGCAGTTTATCCCCCGGACAGGGTTCGGGCGAGCAGTACTTC	CASSLSPGQGSGEQYF
-	-	TRBV7-9	14	TRBJ1-6	TGTGCCAGCAGCTTGGGCGGCGCTAATTCACCCCTCCACTTT	CASSLGGANSPLHF
-	TRBD2	TRBV13	15	TRBJ2-1	TGTGCCAGCAGTTTTAGCGGGAACTCCTACAATGAGCAGTTCTTC	CASSFSGNSYNEQFF
-	TRBD1	TRBV5-5	17	TRBJ2-2	TGTGCCAGCAGCTCCACCCCCGACAGGGGCGACACCGGGGAGCTGTTTTTT	CASSSTPDRGDTGELFF
-	-	TRBV6-2/TRBV6-3	12	TRBJ2-7	TGTGCCAGCAGTTACACTAGAGACGAGCAGTACTTC	CASSYTRDEQYF
once	TRBD1	TRBV5-1	14	TRBJ1-4	TGCGCCAGCAGCCACGGACAGGGGAATGAAAAACTGTTTTTT	CASSHGQGNEKLFF
-	TRBD2	TRBV9	19	TRBJ2-3	TGTGCCAGCAGCGCACGGGGGCTCCGGACTAGCAGTTTCACAGATACGCAGTATTTT	CASSARGLRTSSFTDTQYF
-	-	TRBV27	17	TRBJ1-1	TGTGCCAGCAGTTTCGAAGGGTCGGGCAGGAGAATAACTGAAGCTTTCTTT	CASSFEGSGRRITEAFF
once	-	TRBV12-3/TRBV12-4	12	TRBJ1-2	TGTGCCAGCAGTTTTGGGGGTTCCGGCTACACCTTC	CASSFGGSGYTF
once	-	TRBV19	13	TRBJ2-1	TGTGCCAGTAGTAGAGCAGAGTACAATGAGCAGTTCTTC	CASSRAEYNEQFF
-	-	TRBV27	14	TRBJ2-1	TGTGCCAGCAGTTTCCGGGAAGTGAACAATGAGCAGTTCTTC	CASSFREVNNEQFF
-	-	TRBV6-5	16	TRBJ1-3	TGTGCCAGCAGTTACTCATCAGGTGTTGGTGGAAACACCATATATTTT	CASSYSSGVGGNTIYF
-	-	TRBV11-2	13	TRBJ2-7	TGTGCCAGCAGCTTAGGTCCTGCCTACGAGCAGTACTTC	CASSLGPAYEQYF
-	TRBD2	TRBV5-4	15	TRBJ2-2	TGTGCCAGCAGCCCGGGGGGGGAGTGGACCGGGGAGCTGTTTTTT	CASSPGGEWTGELFF
-	-	TRBV5-1	14	TRBJ2-7	TGCGCCAGCAGAACCCTTGGGGGGGCCAACGAGCAGTACTTC	CASRTLGGANEQYF
-	-	TRBV5-4	14	TRBJ2-3	TGTGCCAGCAGCTTTGGGCCTAGCACAGATACGCAGTATTTT	CASSFGPSTDTQYF
-	-	TRBV7-2	14	TRBJ2-5	TGTGCCAGCAGCTTAGGGCAGGGGCAAGAGACCCAGTACTTC	CASSLGQGQETQYF
few	-	TRBV27	10	TRBJ1-5	TGTGCCAGCAGTCATCAGCCCCAGCATTTT	CASSHQPQHF